The TCR beta chain described here comes from a study of shared clonotypes between healthy human individuals. Study findings and constraints: The naive CD4 repertoires of several donors were compared, and around 4.7% of clonotypes were shared. Larger estimated richness was generally recorded for naive subsets relative to memory subsets.

On this clone: The antigen is undetermined.

In germline, CDR1 is MNHNS, CDR2 SASEGT. This CDR3 is built from 15 residues. Losses at the gene ends were 4 bases for V and 3 bases for J; bases not matched to a gene: 3. Sequenced by immunoSEQ multiplex PCR; TCRdb stores in-frame clones only, minus some. This table holds about 1.1 million clones, approximately 80% found once. The source of this sequence is a man between 18 and 35 years old in good health. Some clones in this sample may be carry-over from other donors' samples. Sequenced: memory CD4+ T cells from PBMCs. As for subset: CD45RA-negative fraction. The chain joins TRBV6-1 to TRBJ2-7, with TRBD2 matching 13 bases. The CDR3 loop reads CASSGGTSGNYEQYF. CDR3 nucleotides: TGTGCCAGCAGTGGCGGGACTAGCGGGAACTACGAGCAGTACTTC.